The rows below give T cell receptor beta chains drawn from one sample of a study of Graves' ophthalmopathy and Graves' hyperthyroidism. TCRdb passed the multiplex PCR reads through MiXCR, listing each CDR3 protein once. The table includes some 350,000 distinct CDR3 sequences, 17% detected once. The sample taken for sequencing was peripheral blood. These receptors were collected from an adult woman with stable Graves' hyperthyroidism. Each CDR3 is given with its conserved first and last residue. D genes are given only for firm matches. Only part of the rows carry a size: once, few, many, or a class if the clone is expanded.

d_call,clone_size,v_call,j_call,cdr3_nt,cdr3_aa
-,many,TRBV29-1,TRBJ1-2,TGCAGCGTTGGTTCACTCTATGGCTACACCTTC,CSVGSLYGYTF
-,many,TRBV11-1,TRBJ2-2,TGTGCCAGCAGCCCCGGACAGAGCACCGGGGAGCTGTTTTTT,CASSPGQSTGELFF
-,few,TRBV19,TRBJ2-7,TGTGCCAGTAGTATTCTTCCCTCCTACGAGCAGTACTTC,CASSILPSYEQYF
-,many,TRBV4-1,TRBJ2-6,TGCGCCAGCAGCCAACTCCAGGGGCGGGGCTCTGGGACCAACGTCCTGACTTTC,CASSQLQGRGSGTNVLTF
-,many,TRBV7-9,TRBJ2-7,TGTGCCATCGCGGGGTCCTCCTACGAGCAGTACTTC,CAIAGSSYEQYF
TRBD1,many,TRBV7-2,TRBJ1-2,TGTGCCAGCAGCTTGACAGGGACCGATGGCTACACCTTC,CASSLTGTDGYTF
TRBD2,many,TRBV20-1,TRBJ2-7,TGCAGTGCCACGGGACTAGCCTCCTACGAGCAGTACTTC,CSATGLASYEQYF
-,many,TRBV12-5,TRBJ1-6,TGTGCTAGTGGTTTGGGGGGGATCGCACCCCTCCACTTT,CASGLGGIAPLHF
-,-,TRBV18,TRBJ1-5,TGTGCCAGCTCCCCCGATAAGGGGGCCCAGCATTTT,CASSPDKGAQHF
-,many,TRBV12-3/TRBV12-4,TRBJ2-7,TGTGCCAGCAGCCGCTCCGGGGGACTCCTCTACGAGCAGTACTTC,CASSRSGGLLYEQYF
-,many,TRBV28,TRBJ2-2,TGTGCCAGCAGTTGGGGGGTCACCGGGGAGCTGTTTTTT,CASSWGVTGELFF
TRBD1,many,TRBV28,TRBJ1-5,TGTGCCAGCAGGGGGACAGGTGGTCAGCCCCAGCATTTT,CASRGTGGQPQHF
-,many,TRBV24-1,TRBJ2-7,TGTGCCACCAGTGATTCCGGACTCGAGCAGTACTTC,CATSDSGLEQYF
TRBD1,-,TRBV27,TRBJ2-7,TGTGCCAGTACGGACAGGGCCAACGAGCAGTACTTC,CASTDRANEQYF
-,many,TRBV4-2,TRBJ2-7,TGTGCCAGCAGCCAAGCGAACAGTCGGACCTACGAGCAGTACTTC,CASSQANSRTYEQYF
-,-,TRBV5-4,TRBJ2-5,TGTGCCAGCAGCCTTGTTTGGGGAGAGACCCAGTACTTC,CASSLVWGETQYF
-,many,TRBV28,TRBJ1-1,TGTGCCAGTGGACAGCCCAACATGAACACTGAAGCTTTCTTT,CASGQPNMNTEAFF
-,many,TRBV28,TRBJ1-1,TGTGCCAGCAGTTATGGGGGGTCCACTGAAGCTTTCTTT,CASSYGGSTEAFF
-,-,TRBV20-1,TRBJ2-7,TGCAGTGCTCGCTATACACCTCCCTCCTACGAGCAGTACTTC,CSARYTPPSYEQYF
TRBD2,many,TRBV20-1,TRBJ2-7,TGCAGTGCTAGACTCCAGGGACTAGCGGGGGGTTACGAGCAGTACTTC,CSARLQGLAGGYEQYF
-,many,TRBV15,TRBJ2-6,TGTGCCACCAGCAGAGATCTCCGGACTGACGGGGCCAACGTCCTGACTTTC,CATSRDLRTDGANVLTF
TRBD1,many,TRBV7-7,TRBJ1-3,TGTGCTAGCAGTTCTGGACAGGGTGGCACCATATATTTT,CASSSGQGGTIYF
TRBD2,few,TRBV30,TRBJ2-2,TGTGCCTGGAGTTCGCGGGAGATCGGGGAGCTGTTTTTT,CAWSSREIGELFF
-,many,TRBV5-1,TRBJ2-2,TGCGCCAGCAGCGCCACAGGGAGTACCGGGGAGCTGTTTTTT,CASSATGSTGELFF
-,many,TRBV3-1,TRBJ2-5,TGTGCCAGCAGCCATTACGCCCAAGAGACCCAGTACTTC,CASSHYAQETQYF
TRBD1,many,TRBV11-2,TRBJ1-6,TGTGCCAGCAGCTCTGCAGGGGGCGTAGGTTCACCCCTCCACTTT,CASSSAGGVGSPLHF
-,many,TRBV11-2,TRBJ2-4,TGTGCCAGCAGCTTAAGCCCGGATACACTAGCCAAAAACATTCAGTACTTC,CASSLSPDTLAKNIQYF
TRBD1,many,TRBV6-2/TRBV6-3,TRBJ2-7,TGTGCCAGCAGACCGACAGGGAACCCTTCCTACGAGCAGTACTTC,CASRPTGNPSYEQYF
TRBD2,many,TRBV7-3,TRBJ2-2,TGTGCCAGCAGCTTTGGACTAGCGGGAGGGCCTGGCACCGGGGAGCTGTTTTTT,CASSFGLAGGPGTGELFF
TRBD2,many,TRBV28,TRBJ2-7,TGTGCCAGCAGTCGTGGACTAGTCTACGAGCAGTACTTC,CASSRGLVYEQYF
-,many,TRBV24-1,TRBJ1-2,TGTGCCACCAGTGATGGACCGAATAACTATGGCTACACCTTC,CATSDGPNNYGYTF
-,many,TRBV11-2,TRBJ1-2,TGTGCCAGCAGAAGTTTGAGGGCCCTGGGGGGCTACACCTTC,CASRSLRALGGYTF
-,many,TRBV29-1,TRBJ2-2,TGCAGCGTTGGCGGCCAGGGGACTAACACCGGGGAGCTGTTTTTT,CSVGGQGTNTGELFF
TRBD1,many,TRBV6-2/TRBV6-3,TRBJ1-1,TGTGCCAGCAGGCGACAGGGGGTCTATGAAGCTTTCTTT,CASRRQGVYEAFF
-,many,TRBV6-5,TRBJ1-2,TGTGCCAGCAGTTCGAGGCAGGGAAAGGGTTACGGCTACACCTTC,CASSSRQGKGYGYTF
-,-,TRBV4-3,TRBJ2-7,TGCGCCAGCAGCCAAGACTCGACCACCTACGAGCAGTACTTC,CASSQDSTTYEQYF
TRBD1,many,TRBV19,TRBJ2-5,TGTGCCAGTAGTATAGCACGACAGGGCGGAGAGACCCAGTACTTC,CASSIARQGGETQYF
TRBD2,-,TRBV12-3/TRBV12-4,TRBJ2-1,TGTGCCAGCAGTTTAAGAACTAGCGGGAGGGCCGCGAATGAGAAGTTCTTC,CASSLRTSGRAANEKFF
-,many,TRBV11-2,TRBJ2-7,TGTGCCAGCAGCTCCTATCTGGGCCGGCACTACTACGAGCAGTACTTC,CASSSYLGRHYYEQYF
-,many,TRBV4-2,TRBJ1-6,TGTGCCAGCAGCCAAGTCACAGGAGTCCAGTCACCCCTCCACTTT,CASSQVTGVQSPLHF
-,few,TRBV4-1,TRBJ1-1,TGCGCCAGCAGCCAAAATGAGGCTCTGAACACTGAAGCTTTCTTT,CASSQNEALNTEAFF
TRBD2,many,TRBV13,TRBJ2-5,TGTGCCAGCAGCCAAAGCCTAGCGGGACAAGAGACCCAGTACTTC,CASSQSLAGQETQYF
TRBD1,many,TRBV28,TRBJ2-2,TGTGCCAGCAGTTTCCGGGACAGGGGCGACACCGGGGAGCTGTTTTTT,CASSFRDRGDTGELFF
TRBD1,-,TRBV19,TRBJ1-2,TGTGCCAGTAGTGACCGGGACAGGGGGCTTGACTACTATGGCTACACCTTC,CASSDRDRGLDYYGYTF
-,many,TRBV12-3/TRBV12-4,TRBJ1-5,TGTGCCAGCAGACTGTACCTACAATCTCCCAGGGATGAACAGCCCCAGCATTTT,CASRLYLQSPRDEQPQHF
TRBD1,many,TRBV4-1,TRBJ1-1,TGCGCCAGCAGCCAACCGCGGACAGGGGACACTGAAGCTTTCTTT,CASSQPRTGDTEAFF